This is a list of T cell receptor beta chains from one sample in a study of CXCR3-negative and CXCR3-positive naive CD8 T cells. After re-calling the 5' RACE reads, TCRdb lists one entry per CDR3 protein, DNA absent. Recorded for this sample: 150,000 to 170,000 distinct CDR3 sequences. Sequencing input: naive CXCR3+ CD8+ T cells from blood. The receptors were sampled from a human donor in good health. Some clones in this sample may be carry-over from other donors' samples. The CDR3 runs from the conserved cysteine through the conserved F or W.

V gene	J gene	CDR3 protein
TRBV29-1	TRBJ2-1	CSVESLLDQNEQFF
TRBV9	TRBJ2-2	CASSVGSGELFF
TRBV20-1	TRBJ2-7	CSASLAGGSGQYF
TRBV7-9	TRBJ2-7	CASSERHSSYEQYF
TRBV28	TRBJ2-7	CASSSEQPSITYEQYF
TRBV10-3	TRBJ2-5	CAISESFGEGFYQETQYF
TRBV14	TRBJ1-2	CASSQRRTVGYTF
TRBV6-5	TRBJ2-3	CASKQPRGGFSTDTQYF
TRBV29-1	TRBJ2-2	CSVGPATGELFF
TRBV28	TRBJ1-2	CASSLFNTGEGGYTF
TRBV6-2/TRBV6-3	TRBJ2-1	CASSYGYNEQFF
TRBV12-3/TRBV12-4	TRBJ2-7	CASSSYQAGPYEQYF
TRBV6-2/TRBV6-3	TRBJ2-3	CASSYRDIDTQYF
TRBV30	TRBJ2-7	CAWSVPLGSGEPEEYF
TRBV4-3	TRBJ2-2	CASSQDGGGPGELFF
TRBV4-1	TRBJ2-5	CASSRSRGDQETQYF
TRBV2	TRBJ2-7	CASSEGEHYEQYF
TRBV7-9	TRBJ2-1	CASSPQAGSSYNEQFF
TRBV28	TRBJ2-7	CASSPGQGFSYEQYF
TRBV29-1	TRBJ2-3	CSVWGGEAAHRTDTQYF
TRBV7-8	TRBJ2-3	CASSFVASGGSTDTQYF
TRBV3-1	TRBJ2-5	CASRMEVWETQYF
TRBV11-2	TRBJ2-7	CASSFPSGLAVSSYEQYF
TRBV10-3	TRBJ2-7	CAIRPGPSYEQYF
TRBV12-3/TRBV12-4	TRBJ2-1	CASSFYTGGENEQFF
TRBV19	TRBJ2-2	CASSIAGYTGELFF
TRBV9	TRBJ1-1	CASSVGGGLNTEAFF
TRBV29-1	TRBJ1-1	CSAIGTNTEAFF
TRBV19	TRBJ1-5	CASSIGGRGANQPQHF
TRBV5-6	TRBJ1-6	CASSTTGLGNSPLHF
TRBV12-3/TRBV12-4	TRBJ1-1	CASSHPLDTEAFF
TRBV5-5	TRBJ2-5	CASSLRSGGQTQYF
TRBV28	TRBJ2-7	CASRKTSGYYEQYF